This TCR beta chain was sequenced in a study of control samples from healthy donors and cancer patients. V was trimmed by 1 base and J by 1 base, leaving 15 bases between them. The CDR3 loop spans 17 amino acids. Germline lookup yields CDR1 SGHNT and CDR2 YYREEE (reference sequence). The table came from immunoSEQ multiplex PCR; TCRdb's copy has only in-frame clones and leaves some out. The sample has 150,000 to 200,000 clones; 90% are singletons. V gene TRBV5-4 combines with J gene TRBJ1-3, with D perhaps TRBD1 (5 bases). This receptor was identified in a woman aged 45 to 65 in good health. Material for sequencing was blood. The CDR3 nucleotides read TGTGCCAGCAGCTTGTCCGCAAGGGGCGCTTCTGGAAACACCATATATTTT. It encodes CASSLSARGASGNTIYF.